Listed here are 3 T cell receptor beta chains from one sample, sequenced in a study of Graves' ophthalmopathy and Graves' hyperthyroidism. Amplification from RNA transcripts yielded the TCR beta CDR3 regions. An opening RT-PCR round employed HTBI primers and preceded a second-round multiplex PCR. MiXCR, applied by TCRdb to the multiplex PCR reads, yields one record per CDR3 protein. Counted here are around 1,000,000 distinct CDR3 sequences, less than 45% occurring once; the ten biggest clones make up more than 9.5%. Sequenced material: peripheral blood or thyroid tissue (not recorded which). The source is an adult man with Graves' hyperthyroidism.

The CDR3 here is CASSLKTGRPQHF. The CDR3 DNA follows: TGTGCCAGCAGCTTAAAGACAGGGCGTCCCCAGCATTTT. This chain connects TRBV7-9 to TRBJ1-5, with 7 positions matching TRBD1. Per germline, CDR1 SEHNR and CDR2 FQNEAQ (reference sequence). The V segment lost 2 bases and the J segment 10 bases; nucleotides outside the gene matches: 5. CDR3 length: 13 amino acids.

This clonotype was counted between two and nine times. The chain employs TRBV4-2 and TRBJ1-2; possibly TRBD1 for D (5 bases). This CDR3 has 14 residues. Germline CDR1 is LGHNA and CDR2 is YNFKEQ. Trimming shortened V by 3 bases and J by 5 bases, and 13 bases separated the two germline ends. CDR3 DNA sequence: TGTGCCAGCAGCCATCCACAGGACACATATGGCTACACCTTC. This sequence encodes CASSHPQDTYGYTF.

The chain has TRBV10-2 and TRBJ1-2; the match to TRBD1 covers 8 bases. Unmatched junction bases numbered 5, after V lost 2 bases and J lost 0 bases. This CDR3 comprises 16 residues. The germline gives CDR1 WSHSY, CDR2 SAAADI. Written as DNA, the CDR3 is TGCGCCAGCAGTGAGCCGGACAGGGACCCTAACTATGGCTACACCTTC. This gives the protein CASSEPDRDPNYGYTF.